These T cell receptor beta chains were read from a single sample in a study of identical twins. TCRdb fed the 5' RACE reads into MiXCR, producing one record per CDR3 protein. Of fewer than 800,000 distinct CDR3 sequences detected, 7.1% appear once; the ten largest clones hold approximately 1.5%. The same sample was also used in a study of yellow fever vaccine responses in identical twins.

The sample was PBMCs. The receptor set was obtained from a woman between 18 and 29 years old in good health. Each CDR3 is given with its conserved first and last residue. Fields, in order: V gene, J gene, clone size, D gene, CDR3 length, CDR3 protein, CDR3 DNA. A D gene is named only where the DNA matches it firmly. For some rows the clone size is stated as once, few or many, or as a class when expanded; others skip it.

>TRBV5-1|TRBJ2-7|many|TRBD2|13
CASSAGLAYEQYF
TGCGCCAGCAGCGCGGGACTAGCATACGAGCAGTACTTC
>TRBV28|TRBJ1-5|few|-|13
CATRRRVDQPQHF
TGTGCCACGAGACGAAGGGTGGATCAGCCCCAGCATTTT
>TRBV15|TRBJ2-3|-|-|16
CATSRDRKLSSDTQYF
TGTGCCACCAGCAGAGATCGGAAGCTTAGCTCAGATACGCAGTATTTT
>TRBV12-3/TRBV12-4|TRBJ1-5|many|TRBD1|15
CASSLEGGANQPQHF
TGTGCCAGCAGTTTGGAAGGGGGCGCGAATCAGCCCCAGCATTTT
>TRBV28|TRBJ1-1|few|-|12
CASSGVNTEAFF
TGTGCCAGCAGTGGGGTTAACACTGAAGCTTTCTTT
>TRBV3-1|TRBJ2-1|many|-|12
CATARSYNEQFF
TGTGCCACCGCTCGATCCTACAATGAGCAGTTCTTC
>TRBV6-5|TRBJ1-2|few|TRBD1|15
CASSYSTGATYGYTF
TGTGCCAGCAGTTACTCGACAGGGGCTACCTATGGCTACACCTTC
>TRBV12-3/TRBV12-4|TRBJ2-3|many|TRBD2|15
CASSERGMSTDTQYF
TGTGCCAGCAGTGAGCGGGGAATGAGCACAGATACGCAGTATTTT
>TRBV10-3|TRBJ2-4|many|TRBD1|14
CATTTGGIGNIQYF
TGTGCCACCACGACAGGGGGAATAGGAAACATTCAGTACTTC
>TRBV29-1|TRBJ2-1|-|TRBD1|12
CSVHDRDDEQFF
TGCAGCGTCCACGACAGGGACGATGAGCAGTTCTTC
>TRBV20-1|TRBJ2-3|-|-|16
CSAREADTPSTDTQYF
TGCAGTGCTAGAGAAGCGGACACACCTAGCACAGATACGCAGTATTTT
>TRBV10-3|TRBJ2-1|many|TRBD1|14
CASTAGTGYNEQFF
TGTGCCTCCACCGCCGGGACAGGGTACAATGAGCAGTTCTTC
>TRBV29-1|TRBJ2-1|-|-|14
CSVGDRKSGNEQFF
TGCAGCGTTGGGGATCGGAAGTCTGGGAACGAGCAGTTCTTC
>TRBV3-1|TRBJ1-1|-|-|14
CASSRGRQSTEAFF
TGTGCCAGCAGTCGAGGAAGACAATCCACTGAAGCTTTCTTT
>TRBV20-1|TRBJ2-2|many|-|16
CSAVCLDGVCTGELFF
TGCAGTGCTGTTTGCTTGGATGGGGTGTGCACCGGGGAGCTGTTTTTT
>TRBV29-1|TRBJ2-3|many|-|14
CSGWGGEGADTQYF
TGCAGCGGGTGGGGCGGGGAGGGGGCAGATACGCAGTATTTT
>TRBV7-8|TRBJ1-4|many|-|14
CASSRGRTNEKLFF
TGTGCCAGCAGCCGAGGGCGAACTAATGAAAAACTGTTTTTT
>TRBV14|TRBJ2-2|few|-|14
CASSHGGRVGELFF
TGTGCCAGCAGCCATGGCGGTCGGGTCGGGGAGCTGTTTTTT
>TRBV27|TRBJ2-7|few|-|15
CASSLAQGEGYEQYF
TGTGCCAGCAGTTTGGCGCAGGGAGAGGGCTACGAGCAGTACTTC
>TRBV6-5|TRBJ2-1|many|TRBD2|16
CASSSQGTNSWNEQFF
TGTGCCAGCAGTTCCCAAGGGACTAACAGTTGGAATGAGCAGTTCTTC
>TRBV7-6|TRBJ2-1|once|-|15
CASSLGSSFPNEQFF
TGTGCCAGCAGCTTAGGTAGTAGCTTCCCCAATGAGCAGTTCTTC
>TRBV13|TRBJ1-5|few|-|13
CASSNGENQPQHF
TGTGCCAGCAGCAACGGCGAAAATCAGCCCCAGCATTTT
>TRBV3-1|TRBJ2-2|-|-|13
CASSQAHGGELFF
TGTGCCAGCAGCCAAGCGCACGGCGGGGAGCTGTTTTTT
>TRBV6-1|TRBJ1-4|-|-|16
CASRAVYRSGNEKLFF
TGTGCCAGCAGGGCGGTTTATCGATCGGGCAATGAAAAACTGTTTTTT
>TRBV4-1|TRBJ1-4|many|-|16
CASRPTEIATNEKLFF
TGCGCCAGCAGACCAACAGAGATTGCAACTAATGAAAAACTGTTTTTT
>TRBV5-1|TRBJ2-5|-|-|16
CASSSDNPRGQETQYF
TGCGCCAGCAGCTCGGACAACCCAAGGGGGCAAGAGACCCAGTACTTC
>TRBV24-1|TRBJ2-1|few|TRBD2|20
CATSDPRQSTGGSSYNEQFF
TGTGCCACCAGTGATCCCAGACAATCAACCGGGGGGAGCTCCTACAATGAGCAGTTCTTC
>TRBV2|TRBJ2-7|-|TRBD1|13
CASSGQGVNEQYF
TGTGCCAGCAGTGGACAGGGGGTCAACGAGCAGTACTTC
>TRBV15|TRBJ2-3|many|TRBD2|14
CATSKRGDTDTQYF
TGTGCCACCAGCAAGCGGGGAGACACAGATACGCAGTATTTT
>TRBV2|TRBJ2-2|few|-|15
CASSGQDTNTGELFF
TGTGCCAGCAGTGGACAGGACACGAACACCGGGGAGCTGTTTTTT
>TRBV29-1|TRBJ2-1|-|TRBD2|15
CSVGLAGGPTNEQFF
TGCAGCGTTGGTCTAGCGGGAGGGCCTACAAATGAGCAGTTCTTC
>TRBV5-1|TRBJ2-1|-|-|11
CASRWVNEQFF
TGCGCCAGCAGGTGGGTTAATGAGCAGTTCTTC
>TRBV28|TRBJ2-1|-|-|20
CASSLLGQGRKMSSYNEQFF
TGTGCCAGCAGTTTGTTGGGGCAGGGGAGGAAAATGAGCTCCTACAATGAGCAGTTCTTC
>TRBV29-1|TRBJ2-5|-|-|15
CSVVGGGGWEETQYF
TGCAGCGTTGTAGGGGGAGGGGGTTGGGAAGAGACCCAGTACTTC
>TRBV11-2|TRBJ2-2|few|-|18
CASSPDRLGNANTGELFF
TGTGCCAGCAGCCCAGATCGGTTGGGCAACGCGAACACCGGGGAGCTGTTTTTT
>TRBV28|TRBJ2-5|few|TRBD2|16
CASSFQGTSGGETQYF
TGTGCCAGCAGTTTCCAGGGGACTAGCGGGGGAGAGACCCAGTACTTC
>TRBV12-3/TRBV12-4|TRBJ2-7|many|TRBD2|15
CASSPQGSFGGEQYF
TGTGCCAGCAGTCCCCAAGGATCCTTCGGGGGGGAGCAGTACTTC
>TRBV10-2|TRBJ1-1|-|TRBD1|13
CASSEGQATEAFF
TGCGCCAGCAGTGAGGGACAGGCCACTGAAGCTTTCTTT
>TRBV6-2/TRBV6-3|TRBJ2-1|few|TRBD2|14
CATGTSGVYNEQFF
TGTGCCACCGGGACTAGCGGGGTCTACAATGAGCAGTTCTTC
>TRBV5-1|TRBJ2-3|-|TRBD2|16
CASSRSSGRSPDTQYF
TGCGCCAGCAGCAGGAGTAGCGGGAGAAGTCCAGATACGCAGTATTTT
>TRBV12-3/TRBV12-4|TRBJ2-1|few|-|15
CASREAGIAYNEQFF
TGTGCCAGCAGGGAGGCAGGCATCGCCTACAATGAGCAGTTCTTC
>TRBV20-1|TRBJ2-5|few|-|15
CSTEPSDRKQETQYF
TGCAGTACTGAACCCTCCGACAGGAAACAAGAGACCCAGTACTTC
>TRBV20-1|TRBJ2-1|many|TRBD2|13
CSASGTSLSEQFF
TGCAGTGCTAGTGGGACTAGCTTATCTGAGCAGTTCTTC
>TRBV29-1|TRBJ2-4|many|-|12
CSVLESKNIQYF
TGCAGCGTTCTGGAGTCCAAAAACATTCAGTACTTC
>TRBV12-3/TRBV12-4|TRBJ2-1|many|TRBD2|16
CASSFGRTSGSGEQFF
TGTGCCAGCAGTTTCGGCCGAACTAGCGGGAGTGGCGAGCAGTTCTTC
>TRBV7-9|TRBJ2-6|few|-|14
CASTLLSGANVLTF
TGTGCCAGCACCCTTTTGTCCGGGGCCAACGTCCTGACTTTC
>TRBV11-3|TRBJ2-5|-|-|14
CASSSREGSETQYF
TGTGCCAGCAGCTCCCGAGAAGGGAGTGAGACCCAGTACTTC
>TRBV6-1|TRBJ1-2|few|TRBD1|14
CASTDRGSNYGYTF
TGTGCCAGCACGGACAGGGGTTCTAACTATGGCTACACCTTC
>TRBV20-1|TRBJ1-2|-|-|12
CSARADSYGYTF
TGCAGTGCTAGAGCAGACAGCTATGGCTACACCTTC
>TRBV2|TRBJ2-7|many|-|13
CASSRDTSYEQYF
TGTGCCAGCAGTCGCGACACCTCCTACGAGCAGTACTTC
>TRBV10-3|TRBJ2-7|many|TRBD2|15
CAISEGLADNYEQYF
TGTGCCATCAGTGAGGGACTAGCGGACAACTACGAGCAGTACTTC